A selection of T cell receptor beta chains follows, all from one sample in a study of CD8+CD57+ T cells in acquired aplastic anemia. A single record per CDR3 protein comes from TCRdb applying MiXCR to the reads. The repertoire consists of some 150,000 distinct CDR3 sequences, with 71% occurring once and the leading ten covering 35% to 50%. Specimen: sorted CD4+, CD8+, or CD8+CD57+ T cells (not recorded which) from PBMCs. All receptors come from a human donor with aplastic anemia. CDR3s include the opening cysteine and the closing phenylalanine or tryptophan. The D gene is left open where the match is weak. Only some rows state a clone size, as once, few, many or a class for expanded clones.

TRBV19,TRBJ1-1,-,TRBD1,CASSLRTGQNRAFF,TGTGCCAGTAGTCTACGGACGGGACAGAATCGAGCTTTCTTT
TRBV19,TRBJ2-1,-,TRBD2,CASSPLAGVDEQFF,TGTGCCAGTAGCCCACTAGCGGGAGTTGATGAGCAGTTCTTC
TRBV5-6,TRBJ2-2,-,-,CASSYGAGKTGELFF,TGTGCCAGCAGCTACGGAGCAGGAAAGACCGGGGAGCTGTTTTTT
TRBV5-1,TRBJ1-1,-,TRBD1,CASSFPGGEAFF,TGCGCCAGCAGCTTCCCAGGGGGTGAAGCTTTCTTT
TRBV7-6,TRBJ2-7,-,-,CASSGRDGDYEQYF,TGTGCCAGCAGCGGTCGGGACGGGGACTACGAGCAGTACTTC
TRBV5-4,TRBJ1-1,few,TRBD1,CASSLGTGANTEAFF,TGTGCCAGCAGCTTGGGGACAGGGGCGAACACTGAAGCTTTCTTT
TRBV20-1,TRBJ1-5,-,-,CSARDRRLPNQPQHF,TGCAGTGCTAGAGATCGGCGACTGCCCAATCAGCCCCAGCATTTT
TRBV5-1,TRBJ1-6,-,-,CASSLAYGGTYNSPLHF,TGCGCCAGCAGCTTGGCCTACGGTGGGACCTATAATTCACCCCTCCACTTT
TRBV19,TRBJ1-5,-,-,CASSMGSALNQPQHF,TGTGCCAGTAGTATGGGCAGTGCCCTTAATCAGCCCCAGCATTTT
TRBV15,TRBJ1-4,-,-,CATSKGHEKLFF,TGTGCCACCAGCAAAGGGCATGAAAAACTGTTTTTT
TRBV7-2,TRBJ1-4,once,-,CASSFRQTLNEKLFF,TGTGCCAGCAGCTTCCGACAGACCCTTAATGAAAAACTGTTTTTT
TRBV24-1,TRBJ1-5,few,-,CATSEGNQPQHF,TGTGCCACCAGTGAGGGCAATCAGCCCCAGCATTTT
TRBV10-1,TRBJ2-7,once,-,CASSEGSEQYF,TGCGCCAGCAGTGAAGGGTCCGAGCAGTACTTC
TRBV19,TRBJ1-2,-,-,CASSPYERRYGYTF,TGTGCCAGTAGTCCTTACGAGAGAAGGTATGGCTACACCTTC
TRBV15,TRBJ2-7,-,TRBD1,CATSSPGTGTVTYEQYF,TGTGCCACCAGCAGCCCAGGGACCGGGACAGTAACCTACGAGCAGTACTTC
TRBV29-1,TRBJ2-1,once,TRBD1,CSVSAAGGGNEQFF,TGCAGCGTTTCAGCGGCAGGGGGCGGGAATGAGCAGTTCTTC
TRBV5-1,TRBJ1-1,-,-,CASSLRNSGTEAFF,TGCGCCAGCAGCTTACGCAATTCGGGCACTGAAGCTTTCTTT
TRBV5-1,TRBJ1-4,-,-,CASSLTEGGEKLFF,TGCGCCAGCAGCTTGACGGAGGGTGGCGAAAAACTGTTTTTT
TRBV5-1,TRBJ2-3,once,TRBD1,CASSIGQETDTQYF,TGCGCCAGCAGCATCGGACAGGAGACAGATACGCAGTATTTT
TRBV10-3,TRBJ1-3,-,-,CAISVGPSSGNTIYF,TGTGCCATCAGCGTCGGCCCTAGCTCTGGAAACACCATATATTTT
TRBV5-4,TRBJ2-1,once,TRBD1,CASSSDRGTYNEQFF,TGTGCCAGCAGCTCCGACAGGGGGACCTACAATGAGCAGTTCTTC
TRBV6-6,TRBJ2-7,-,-,CASSYSPEASSYEQYF,TGTGCCAGCAGTTACTCCCCGGAAGCTTCCTCCTACGAGCAGTACTTC
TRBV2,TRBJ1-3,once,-,CASHLGRGKGNTIYF,TGTGCCAGCCACCTAGGCAGGGGAAAGGGAAACACCATATATTTT
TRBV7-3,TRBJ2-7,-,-,CASSRIPGLLYEQYF,TGTGCCAGCAGCCGAATCCCGGGACTGCTCTACGAGCAGTACTTC
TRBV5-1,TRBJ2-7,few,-,CASSLVGGGSNEQYF,TGCGCCAGCAGCTTGGTCGGAGGAGGGAGCAACGAGCAGTACTTC
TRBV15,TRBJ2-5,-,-,CATSRDDAGGGQETKYF,TGTGCCACCAGCAGAGATGACGCAGGGGGGGGTCAAGAGACCAAGTACTTC
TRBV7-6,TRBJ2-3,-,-,CASSSGGGGDTQYF,TGTGCCAGCAGCTCGGGCGGAGGGGGAGATACGCAGTATTTT
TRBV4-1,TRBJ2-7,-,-,CASSQGHPGDYEQYF,TGCGCCAGCAGCCAAGGACATCCTGGGGACTACGAGCAGTACTTC
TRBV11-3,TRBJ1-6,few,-,CASSFHQGRGGSPLHF,TGTGCCAGCAGCTTTCACCAGGGACGCGGTGGATCACCCCTCCACTTT
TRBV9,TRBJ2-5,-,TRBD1,CASSVGGQRQETQYF,TGTGCCAGCAGCGTAGGGGGACAGCGCCAAGAGACCCAGTACTTC
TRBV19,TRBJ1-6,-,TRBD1,CASLTGAGNSPLHF,TGTGCCAGTCTGACAGGGGCAGGGAATTCACCCCTCCACTTT